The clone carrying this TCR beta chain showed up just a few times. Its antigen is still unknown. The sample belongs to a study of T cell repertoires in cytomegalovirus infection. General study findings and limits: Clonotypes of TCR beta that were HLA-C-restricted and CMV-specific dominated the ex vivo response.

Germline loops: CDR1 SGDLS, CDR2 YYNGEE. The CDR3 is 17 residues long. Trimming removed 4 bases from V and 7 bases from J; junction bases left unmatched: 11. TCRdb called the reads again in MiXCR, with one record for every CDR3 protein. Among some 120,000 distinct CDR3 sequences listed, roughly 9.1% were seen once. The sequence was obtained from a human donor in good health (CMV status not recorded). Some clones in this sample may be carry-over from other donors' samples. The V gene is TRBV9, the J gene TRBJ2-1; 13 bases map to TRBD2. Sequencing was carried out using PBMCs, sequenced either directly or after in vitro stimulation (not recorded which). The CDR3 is CASSTPGLAGVGNEQFF. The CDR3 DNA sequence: TGTGCCAGCAGCACTCCCGGACTAGCGGGGGTGGGGAATGAGCAGTTCTTC.